These T cell receptor beta chains were read from a single sample in a study of cytomegalovirus exposure and HLA in healthy donors. Assay used: immunoSEQ multiplex PCR; TCRdb lists only in-frame clones, some missing. Here the sample spans some 170,000 clones, roughly four fifths being singletons. The sample taken for sequencing was PBMCs. These receptors came from a woman aged 18-29 years in good health and CMV-seronegative. Both conserved end residues are part of each CDR3. Fields, in order: clone size, D gene, CDR3 length, J gene, V gene, CDR3 DNA, CDR3 protein. D genes are given only for firm matches. Some rows mark clone size as missing; the rest say once, few, many or name a class of expanded clone.

abundance: -; d_gene: -; len: 14; j_gene: TRBJ2-7; v_gene: TRBV11-1; CDR3nt: TGTGCCAGCAGCTTAGGGGGCGATACCTACGAGCAGTACTTC; CDR3aa: CASSLGGDTYEQYF
abundance: -; d_gene: TRBD2; len: 16; j_gene: TRBJ2-1; v_gene: TRBV11-2; CDR3nt: TGTGCCAGCAGCCGCCTGGGACTAGGTGGCATCAATGAGCAGTTCTTC; CDR3aa: CASSRLGLGGINEQFF
abundance: few; d_gene: TRBD1; len: 15; j_gene: TRBJ2-1; v_gene: TRBV6-5; CDR3nt: TGTGCCAGCAGTTCAACAGGGGGAGGCTTCAATGAGCAGTTCTTC; CDR3aa: CASSSTGGGFNEQFF
abundance: -; d_gene: TRBD1; len: 13; j_gene: TRBJ2-7; v_gene: TRBV28; CDR3nt: TGTGCCAGCAGCGGGACAGGGACCTACGAGCAGTACTTC; CDR3aa: CASSGTGTYEQYF
abundance: -; d_gene: TRBD2; len: 19; j_gene: TRBJ2-1; v_gene: TRBV28; CDR3nt: TGTGCCAGCAGTCCGAGACCCGGGACTAGCGGGAGAAGTAGCAATGAGCAGTTCTTC; CDR3aa: CASSPRPGTSGRSSNEQFF
abundance: -; d_gene: -; len: 13; j_gene: TRBJ1-1; v_gene: TRBV19; CDR3nt: TGTGCCAGTAGTATGAGAGTGAACACTGAAGCTTTCTTT; CDR3aa: CASSMRVNTEAFF
abundance: -; d_gene: -; len: 15; j_gene: TRBJ2-7; v_gene: TRBV25-1; CDR3nt: TGTGCCAGCAGTGAGAAAACCGCGAGCTCCTACGAGCAGTACTTC; CDR3aa: CASSEKTASSYEQYF
abundance: -; d_gene: TRBD2; len: 18; j_gene: TRBJ2-2; v_gene: TRBV19; CDR3nt: TGTGCCAGTAGTATGCGAGGACTAGCGGGAGGTAGAGCCGGGGAGCTGTTTTTT; CDR3aa: CASSMRGLAGGRAGELFF
abundance: -; d_gene: -; len: 14; j_gene: TRBJ1-2; v_gene: TRBV19; CDR3nt: TGTGCCAGTTCCCAGGGTTCTCCCCGGGATGGCTACACCTTC; CDR3aa: CASSQGSPRDGYTF
abundance: -; d_gene: -; len: 16; j_gene: TRBJ1-1; v_gene: TRBV11-3; CDR3nt: TGTGCCAGCAGCTTAGACGGCCGAGGAGGGGACACTGAAGCTTTCTTT; CDR3aa: CASSLDGRGGDTEAFF
abundance: once; d_gene: TRBD1; len: 18; j_gene: TRBJ1-2; v_gene: TRBV6-4; CDR3nt: TGTGCCAGCACTCCCGGAAGCGGGGGAAGGGGGCTATATCGTGGCTACACCTTC; CDR3aa: CASTPGSGGRGLYRGYTF
abundance: -; d_gene: TRBD1; len: 14; j_gene: TRBJ1-2; v_gene: TRBV25-1; CDR3nt: TGTGCCAGCACCCCTCAGGGGACAGGAGGTGGCTACACCTTC; CDR3aa: CASTPQGTGGGYTF
abundance: -; d_gene: TRBD1; len: 14; j_gene: TRBJ2-5; v_gene: TRBV5-1; CDR3nt: TGCGCCAGCAGCTCGGGGACAGGCCAAGAGACCCAGTACTTC; CDR3aa: CASSSGTGQETQYF
abundance: -; d_gene: -; len: 12; j_gene: TRBJ1-1; v_gene: TRBV7-9; CDR3nt: TGTGCCAGCAGCTTAGTGAGCACTGAAGCTTTCTTT; CDR3aa: CASSLVSTEAFF
abundance: -; d_gene: TRBD1; len: 16; j_gene: TRBJ2-1; v_gene: TRBV19; CDR3nt: TGTGCCAGTAGTCCCGGGACAGGGAGAATAACGAATGAGCAGTTCTTC; CDR3aa: CASSPGTGRITNEQFF
abundance: -; d_gene: -; len: 18; j_gene: TRBJ1-6; v_gene: TRBV10-2; CDR3nt: TGCGCCAGCAGCGAGAGAGGAGGTTGGACAGACGAGAATTCACCCCTCCACTTT; CDR3aa: CASSERGGWTDENSPLHF
abundance: -; d_gene: TRBD2; len: 15; j_gene: TRBJ2-7; v_gene: TRBV9; CDR3nt: TGTGCCAGCAGCGTAGAGGGAGGACTAGACTACGAGCAGTACTTC; CDR3aa: CASSVEGGLDYEQYF
abundance: -; d_gene: -; len: 15; j_gene: TRBJ1-1; v_gene: TRBV25-1; CDR3nt: TGTGCCAGCAGTGAAGATGAGGGAAGAGGCGCTGAAGCTTTCTTT; CDR3aa: CASSEDEGRGAEAFF
abundance: once; d_gene: TRBD1; len: 15; j_gene: TRBJ2-7; v_gene: TRBV2; CDR3nt: TGTGCCAGCAGAACTATGACAGGGTTTAACTACGAGCAGTACTTC; CDR3aa: CASRTMTGFNYEQYF
abundance: -; d_gene: TRBD2; len: 14; j_gene: TRBJ2-5; v_gene: TRBV19; CDR3nt: TGTGCCAGTAAGGCGCGGGGGTACCAAGAGACCCAGTACTTC; CDR3aa: CASKARGYQETQYF
abundance: -; d_gene: TRBD1; len: 16; j_gene: TRBJ2-2; v_gene: TRBV19; CDR3nt: TGTGCCAGTAGATCGACAGGGGGCTTGAACACCGGGGAGCTGTTTTTT; CDR3aa: CASRSTGGLNTGELFF
abundance: -; d_gene: TRBD2; len: 16; j_gene: TRBJ2-1; v_gene: TRBV7-3; CDR3nt: TGTGCCAGCAGCTATGCTAGCGGGAGGGCCTCCAATGAGCAGTTCTTC; CDR3aa: CASSYASGRASNEQFF
abundance: -; d_gene: -; len: 13; j_gene: TRBJ1-1; v_gene: TRBV19; CDR3nt: TGTGCCAGTAGTACGGTGGGCGAGTATGAAGCTTTCTTT; CDR3aa: CASSTVGEYEAFF
abundance: -; d_gene: TRBD1; len: 17; j_gene: TRBJ1-5; v_gene: TRBV19; CDR3nt: TGTGCCAGTAGAGGACAGGGTAGGGGGTATAGCAATCAGCCCCAGCATTTT; CDR3aa: CASRGQGRGYSNQPQHF
abundance: -; d_gene: TRBD1; len: 18; j_gene: TRBJ1-5; v_gene: TRBV2; CDR3nt: TGTGCCAGCAGTGAAGAGTTTCCGGGACAGGGTGCGGCGGAGCCCCAGCATTTT; CDR3aa: CASSEEFPGQGAAEPQHF
abundance: few; d_gene: TRBD1; len: 15; j_gene: TRBJ1-4; v_gene: TRBV7-9; CDR3nt: TGTGCCAGCAGGCCTCACAGGGGGCCTAATGAAAAACTGTTTTTT; CDR3aa: CASRPHRGPNEKLFF
abundance: -; d_gene: TRBD1; len: 13; j_gene: TRBJ1-6; v_gene: TRBV2; CDR3nt: TGTGCCGACAGACAGGGGGCGGGTTCACCCCTCCACTTT; CDR3aa: CADRQGAGSPLHF
abundance: few; d_gene: -; len: 13; j_gene: TRBJ1-1; v_gene: TRBV5-4; CDR3nt: TGTGCCAGCAGCTTGGACAGGGTTGCTGAAGCTTTCTTT; CDR3aa: CASSLDRVAEAFF
abundance: -; d_gene: -; len: 16; j_gene: TRBJ1-4; v_gene: TRBV27; CDR3nt: TGTGCCAGCAGTTCCCGGGAGCGTGCAACTAATGAAAAACTGTTTTTT; CDR3aa: CASSSRERATNEKLFF
abundance: once; d_gene: -; len: 15; j_gene: TRBJ1-1; v_gene: TRBV10-3; CDR3nt: TGTGCCATCAGTGAGTCCGGGGGAGGGAACACTGAAGCTTTCTTT; CDR3aa: CAISESGGGNTEAFF
abundance: few; d_gene: TRBD2; len: 16; j_gene: TRBJ2-1; v_gene: TRBV10-1; CDR3nt: TGCGCCAGCAGTGATAGAGCGGGAGGGCCCTACAATGAGCAGTTCTTC; CDR3aa: CASSDRAGGPYNEQFF
abundance: -; d_gene: -; len: 13; j_gene: TRBJ2-7; v_gene: TRBV2; CDR3nt: TGTGCCAGCAGTGACAGGTGGTCCTACGAGCAGTACTTC; CDR3aa: CASSDRWSYEQYF
abundance: -; d_gene: -; len: 12; j_gene: TRBJ2-7; v_gene: TRBV7-3; CDR3nt: TGTGCCAGCAGCTTAGGGGGAGGCGAGCAGTACTTC; CDR3aa: CASSLGGGEQYF
abundance: -; d_gene: TRBD2; len: 16; j_gene: TRBJ2-1; v_gene: TRBV6-5; CDR3nt: TGTGCCAGCAGTTACACCAGCGGGGGGGTCTACAATGAGCAGTTCTTC; CDR3aa: CASSYTSGGVYNEQFF
abundance: -; d_gene: TRBD1; len: 15; j_gene: TRBJ2-7; v_gene: TRBV9; CDR3nt: TGTGCCAGCAGCGTAGGCGGACAGGGGGCCTACGAGCAGTACTTC; CDR3aa: CASSVGGQGAYEQYF
abundance: -; d_gene: TRBD2; len: 14; j_gene: TRBJ2-1; v_gene: TRBV14; CDR3nt: TGTGCCAGCAGCCGACTAGCGGGAGACAATGAGCAGTTCTTC; CDR3aa: CASSRLAGDNEQFF
abundance: -; d_gene: -; len: 14; j_gene: TRBJ2-7; v_gene: TRBV6-1; CDR3nt: TGTGCCAGCAGTGTGGCCAGGGGACCCTACGAGCAGTACTTC; CDR3aa: CASSVARGPYEQYF
abundance: -; d_gene: TRBD1; len: 15; j_gene: TRBJ2-5; v_gene: TRBV11-2; CDR3nt: TGTGCCAGCAGCTTAGGCTCCAGGGGGTTGGAGACCCAGTACTTC; CDR3aa: CASSLGSRGLETQYF
abundance: once; d_gene: -; len: 16; j_gene: TRBJ2-1; v_gene: TRBV7-3; CDR3nt: TGTGCCAGCAGCTTATCAGGGTCCGGGACTTACAATGAGCAGTTCTTC; CDR3aa: CASSLSGSGTYNEQFF
abundance: once; d_gene: -; len: 16; j_gene: TRBJ1-1; v_gene: TRBV7-9; CDR3nt: TGTTCCAGCAGCGTCTACAGGGAGGGGAGAGACACTGAAGCTTTCTTT; CDR3aa: CSSSVYREGRDTEAFF
abundance: -; d_gene: TRBD1; len: 16; j_gene: TRBJ2-1; v_gene: TRBV10-2; CDR3nt: TGCGCCAGCAGGCCGCACCGGGACAGGGGCGGGAATGAGCAGTTCTTC; CDR3aa: CASRPHRDRGGNEQFF
abundance: -; d_gene: -; len: 17; j_gene: TRBJ2-7; v_gene: TRBV10-2; CDR3nt: TGCGCCAGCAGTGAGTCGATCGCCTCAGGATTCTCCTACGAGCAGTACTTC; CDR3aa: CASSESIASGFSYEQYF
abundance: -; d_gene: TRBD1; len: 14; j_gene: TRBJ1-2; v_gene: TRBV28; CDR3nt: TGTGCCAGCAGTTCTACAGGGGGTAACTATGGCTACACCTTC; CDR3aa: CASSSTGGNYGYTF
abundance: -; d_gene: TRBD1; len: 14; j_gene: TRBJ1-2; v_gene: TRBV19; CDR3nt: TGTGCCAGTAGTCCGGACAGGGGGGACTATGGCTACACCTTC; CDR3aa: CASSPDRGDYGYTF
abundance: -; d_gene: -; len: 14; j_gene: TRBJ2-7; v_gene: TRBV7-2; CDR3nt: TGTGCCAGCAGCGCGCAGGGAAATTACTACGAGCAGTACTTC; CDR3aa: CASSAQGNYYEQYF
abundance: -; d_gene: TRBD1; len: 15; j_gene: TRBJ1-1; v_gene: TRBV29-1; CDR3nt: TGCAGCGTTGAAACGGACAGGGAGACTATCACTGAAGCTTTCTTT; CDR3aa: CSVETDRETITEAFF